One sample yielded the 3 T cell receptor beta chains listed below, sequenced in a study of cytomegalovirus exposure and HLA in healthy donors. PCR was performed using 60 Vbeta and 13 Jbeta primers. Measured with immunoSEQ multiplex PCR; TCRdb has only the in-frame clones, and not every one. In the table there are some 200,000 clones, roughly 74% of which are singletons. Input material: PBMCs. Every receptor here comes from a young woman in good health and CMV-seronegative.

This clone appeared a few times. The chain employs TRBV6-6 and TRBJ1-2, with TRBD1 as a possible D gene (5 bases). Trimming took off 6 bases at V and 4 bases at J, with 12 bases between the two ends. CDR3 length: 13 residues. The V gene's germline CDR1 is MNHNY and CDR2 SVGAGI (reference sequence). As DNA, the CDR3 is TGTGCCAGCAGCGTCAGCGGGGGCTATGGCTACACCTTC. Its translation: CASSVSGGYGYTF.

The V gene is TRBV5-4, the J gene TRBJ2-3; D is perhaps TRBD2 (6 bases). The CDR3 spans 15 residues. Looked up from germline, CDR1 is SGHNT and CDR2 is YYREEE (reference sequence). Deletions cut 1 base from V and 6 bases from J, with 15 bases between. The CDR3, as DNA: TGTGCCAGCAGCTTGTGGGGGGTGTTTTCCGATACGCAGTATTTT. It specifies CASSLWGVFSDTQYF.

This clone appeared once. The V call is TRBV5-1, the J call TRBJ2-1; 10 bases line up with TRBD2. Germline V gene sequence: CDR1 SGHRS, CDR2 YFSETQ. V shed 4 bases and J 1 base; nucleotides not matched to a gene: 11. CDR3 length: 18 amino acids. The CDR3 region is CASSKSGRAGGSYNEQFF. The CDR3 DNA reads as TGCGCCAGCAGCAAAAGCGGGAGGGCCGGAGGATCCTACAATGAGCAGTTCTTC.